This entry is about one T cell receptor (beta chain). The data are from a study of blood T cell repertoires in COVID-19. Study-level background: The United States, Italy and Spain provided the acute and convalescent COVID-19 samples.

The V and J ends lost 3 bases and 4 bases respectively, with 7 bases between them. This CDR3 is 13 amino acids long. Germline assignment: CDR1 MNHNS and CDR2 SASEGT. In the source study's methods: Nucleated cell counts were estimated from reference gene primer amplification. Profiling relied on immunoSEQ multiplex PCR, and the TCRdb table lists in-frame clones only, not all of them. V and J calls and clone size follow that table, whereas D and trimming were derived from the DNA. In the table there are some 130,000 clones, about 89% of which are singletons. Enrolled during active infection, Seattle patients were then followed longitudinally.

This TCR was sampled from a woman aged 70-85 years with COVID-19, enrolled during active disease. Sequencing used peripheral blood. The rearrangement uses TRBV6-1 and TRBJ1-3; D not resolved. The CDR3 sequence: CASSERLGNTIYF. CDR3 in DNA: TGTGCCAGCAGTGAGAGGCTCGGAAACACCATATATTTT.